What follows is one TCR beta chain and its context. The germline V gene has CDR1 MNHEY and CDR2 SVGAGI. V was shortened by 6 bases and J by 6 bases, with 12 bases between the two germline ends. The CDR3 sequence is 14 residues long. This sample stems from a study of beta chain features in type 1 diabetes. Expressed TCRB transcripts got sequenced, as all isolated RNA was reverse transcribed. Assay used: immunoSEQ multiplex PCR; TCRdb lists only in-frame clones, some missing. The sample has 150,000 or so clones; roughly 11% are singletons. The chain employs TRBV6-5 and TRBJ1-6; no clear D gene. The sample was central memory CD4+ T cells from blood. This receptor was taken from a man aged 18 to 30 in good health. Written as DNA, the CDR3 is TGTGCCAGCAGACCTCGAGGGATTAATTCACCCCTCCACTTT. This codes for CASRPRGINSPLHF.